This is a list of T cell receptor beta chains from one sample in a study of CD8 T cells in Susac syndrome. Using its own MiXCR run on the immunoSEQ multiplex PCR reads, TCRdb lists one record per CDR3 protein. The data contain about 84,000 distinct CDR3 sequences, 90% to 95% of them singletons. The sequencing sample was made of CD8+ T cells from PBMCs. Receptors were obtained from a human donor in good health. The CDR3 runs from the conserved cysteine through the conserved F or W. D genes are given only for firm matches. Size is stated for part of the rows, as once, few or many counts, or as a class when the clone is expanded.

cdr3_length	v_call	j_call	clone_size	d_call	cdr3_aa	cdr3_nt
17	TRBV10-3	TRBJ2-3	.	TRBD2	CAITPDWVAGGADTQYF	TGTGCCATCACCCCGGACTGGGTAGCGGGGGGCGCAGATACGCAGTATTTT
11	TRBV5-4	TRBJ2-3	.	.	CASSQGYTQYF	TGTGCCAGCAGCCAAGGGTATACGCAGTATTTT
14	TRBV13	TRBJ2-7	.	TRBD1	CASSGTGGPYEQYF	TGTGCCAGCAGTGGGACAGGGGGCCCCTACGAGCAGTACTTC
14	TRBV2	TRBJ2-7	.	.	CASRPPQAGHEQYF	TGTGCCAGCAGACCCCCTCAGGCCGGGCACGAGCAGTACTTC
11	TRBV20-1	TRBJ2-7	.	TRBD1	CSAGQGYEQYF	TGCAGTGCTGGACAGGGTTACGAGCAGTACTTC
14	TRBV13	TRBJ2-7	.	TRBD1	CASSGRTGAYEQYF	TGTGCCAGCAGCGGGCGGACAGGGGCCTACGAGCAGTACTTC
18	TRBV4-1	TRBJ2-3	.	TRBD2	CASSQDPTRGADSDTQYF	TGCGCCAGCAGCCAAGATCCAACGCGGGGGGCCGACTCAGATACGCAGTATTTT
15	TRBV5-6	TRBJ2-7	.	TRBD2	CASSYSGGPRYEQYF	TGTGCCAGCAGTTATAGCGGGGGCCCACGCTACGAGCAGTACTTC
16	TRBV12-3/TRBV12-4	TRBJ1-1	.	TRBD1	CASSAPGQGSDTEAFF	TGTGCCAGCAGTGCCCCGGGACAGGGATCGGACACTGAAGCTTTCTTT
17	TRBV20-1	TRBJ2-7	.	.	CSAPFIGRQKRDYEQYF	TGCAGTGCCCCTTTTATCGGACGGCAAAAACGGGACTACGAGCAGTACTTC
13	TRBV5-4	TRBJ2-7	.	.	CASSPGEIYEQYF	TGTGCCAGCAGCCCCGGTGAGATCTACGAGCAGTACTTC
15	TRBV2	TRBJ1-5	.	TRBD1	CASSEAHRGRQPQHF	TGTGCCAGCAGTGAAGCACACAGGGGTAGGCAGCCCCAGCATTTT
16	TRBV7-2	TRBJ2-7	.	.	CASSEVSGFITYEQYF	TGTGCCAGCAGCGAAGTCTCCGGGTTCATAACTTACGAGCAGTACTTC
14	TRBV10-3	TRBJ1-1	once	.	CAISAQGTPTEAFF	TGTGCCATCAGCGCCCAGGGGACGCCGACTGAAGCTTTCTTT
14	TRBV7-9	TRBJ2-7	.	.	CASSAAVGADEQYF	TGTGCCAGCAGCGCGGCGGTGGGGGCCGACGAGCAGTACTTC
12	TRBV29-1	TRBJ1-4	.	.	CSVETADEKLFF	TGCAGCGTTGAGACAGCGGATGAAAAACTGTTTTTT
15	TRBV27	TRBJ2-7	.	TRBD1	CASSLGGQGSGRQYF	TGTGCCAGCAGTTTAGGGGGACAGGGATCGGGCAGGCAGTACTTC
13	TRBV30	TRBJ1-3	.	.	CAWRDSVGNTIYF	TGTGCCTGGAGAGATTCGGTAGGAAACACCATATATTTT
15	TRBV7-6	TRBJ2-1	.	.	CASSFRGGAGNEQFF	TGTGCCAGCAGCTTTAGGGGGGGGGCCGGTAATGAGCAGTTCTTC
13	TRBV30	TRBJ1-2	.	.	CAWSEDVYYGYTF	TGTGCCTGGAGTGAGGACGTCTACTATGGCTACACCTTC
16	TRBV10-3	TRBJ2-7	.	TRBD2	CAISETSGDWGYEQYF	TGTGCCATCAGTGAGACTAGCGGGGATTGGGGCTACGAGCAGTACTTC
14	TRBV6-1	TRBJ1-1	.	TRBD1	CASRLRGGNTEAFF	TGTGCCAGCAGGTTGCGAGGGGGCAACACTGAAGCTTTCTTT
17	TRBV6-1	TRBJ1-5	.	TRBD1	CASSSGQASGFNQPQHF	TGTGCCAGCAGCTCGGGACAGGCCTCAGGCTTCAATCAGCCCCAGCATTTT
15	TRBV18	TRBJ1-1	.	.	CASSAGTDAWAEAFF	TGTGCCAGCTCAGCCGGGACCGACGCTTGGGCTGAAGCTTTCTTT
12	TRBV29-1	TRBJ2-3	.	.	CSVEPGTDTQYF	TGCAGCGTTGAACCAGGCACAGATACGCAGTATTTT
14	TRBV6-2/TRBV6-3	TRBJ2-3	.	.	CASAALASIDTQYF	TGTGCCAGCGCCGCCTTGGCCTCGATTGATACGCAGTATTTT
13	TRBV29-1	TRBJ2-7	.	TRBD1	CSGRDRGSYEQYF	TGCAGCGGCCGGGACAGGGGTTCCTACGAGCAGTACTTC
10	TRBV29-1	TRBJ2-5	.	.	CSVTQETQYF	TGCAGCGTTACCCAAGAGACCCAGTACTTC
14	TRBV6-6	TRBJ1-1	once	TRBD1	CASSYRGTEAEAFF	TGTGCCAGCAGTTACCGGGGGACAGAAGCAGAAGCTTTCTTT
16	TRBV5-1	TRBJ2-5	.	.	CASSLGTAGRKETQYF	TGCGCCAGCAGCTTGGGAACTGCTGGGAGGAAAGAGACCCAGTACTTC
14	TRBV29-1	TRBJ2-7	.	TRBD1	CSVEIGGQGYEQYF	TGCAGCGTTGAGATTGGAGGACAGGGCTACGAGCAGTACTTC
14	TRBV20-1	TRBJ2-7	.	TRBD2	CSARPGGGYYEQYF	TGCAGTGCTAGACCCGGGGGGGGGTACTACGAGCAGTACTTC
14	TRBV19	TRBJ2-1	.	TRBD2	CASNSPSGGNEQFF	TGTGCCAGTAACTCGCCTAGCGGGGGAAATGAGCAGTTCTTC
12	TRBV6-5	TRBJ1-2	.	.	CASSYGGKGYTF	TGTGCCAGCAGTTATGGGGGGAAAGGCTACACCTTC
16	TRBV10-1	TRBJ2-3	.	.	CASSESWGFSTDTQYF	TGCGCCAGCAGTGAGTCGTGGGGTTTTAGCACAGATACGCAGTATTTT
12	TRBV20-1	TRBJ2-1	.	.	CSARVYTHEQFF	TGCAGTGCCCGGGTGTACACCCATGAGCAGTTCTTC
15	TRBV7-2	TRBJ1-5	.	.	CASSLVPNSNQPQHF	TGTGCCAGCAGCTTAGTTCCCAATAGCAATCAGCCCCAGCATTTT
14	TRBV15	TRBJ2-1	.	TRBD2	CATRGLAPYNEQFF	TGTGCCACCCGCGGACTAGCGCCTTACAATGAGCAGTTCTTC
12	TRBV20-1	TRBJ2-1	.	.	CSADIEDNEQFF	TGCAGTGCCGATATAGAAGACAATGAGCAGTTCTTC
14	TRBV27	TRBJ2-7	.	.	CASTPPDSPYEQYF	TGTGCCAGCACCCCCCCCGACAGCCCCTACGAGCAGTACTTC
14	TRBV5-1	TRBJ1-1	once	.	CASSSPTGAREAFF	TGCGCCAGCAGCTCCCCAACGGGGGCGAGGGAAGCTTTCTTT
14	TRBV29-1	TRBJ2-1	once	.	CSVEGGSSYNEQFF	TGCAGCGTTGAGGGGGGTAGCTCCTACAATGAGCAGTTCTTC
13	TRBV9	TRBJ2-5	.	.	CASSVVTGETQYF	TGTGCCAGCAGCGTAGTTACAGGAGAGACCCAGTACTTC